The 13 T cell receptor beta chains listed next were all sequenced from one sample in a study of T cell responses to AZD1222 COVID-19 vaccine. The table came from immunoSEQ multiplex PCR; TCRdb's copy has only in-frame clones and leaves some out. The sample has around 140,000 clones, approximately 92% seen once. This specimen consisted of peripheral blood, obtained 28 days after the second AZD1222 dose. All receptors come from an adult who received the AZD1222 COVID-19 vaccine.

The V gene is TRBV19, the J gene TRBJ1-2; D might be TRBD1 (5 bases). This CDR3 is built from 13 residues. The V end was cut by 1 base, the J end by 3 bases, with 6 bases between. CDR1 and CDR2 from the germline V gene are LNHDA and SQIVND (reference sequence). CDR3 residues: CASSIGQHYGYTF. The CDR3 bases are TGTGCCAGTAGTATAGGACAGCACTATGGCTACACCTTC.

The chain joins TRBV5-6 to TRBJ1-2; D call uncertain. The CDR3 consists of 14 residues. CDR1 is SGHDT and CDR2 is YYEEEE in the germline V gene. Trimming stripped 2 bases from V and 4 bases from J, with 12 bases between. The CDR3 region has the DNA TGTGCCAGCAGCTTATTCTGGAGTGGCTATGGCTACACCTTC. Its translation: CASSLFWSGYGYTF.

CDR3 nucleotides: TGTGCCAGCAGTTTACAAGGACATGGGCTAGAGACCCAGTACTTC. This sequence encodes CASSLQGHGLETQYF. This chain uses TRBV27 with TRBJ2-5; maybe TRBD1 (5 bases). This CDR3 comprises 15 residues. Germline V CDR1 and CDR2: MNHEY, SMNVEV (reference sequence). V shed 2 bases and J shed 4 bases, with 14 bases lying between them.

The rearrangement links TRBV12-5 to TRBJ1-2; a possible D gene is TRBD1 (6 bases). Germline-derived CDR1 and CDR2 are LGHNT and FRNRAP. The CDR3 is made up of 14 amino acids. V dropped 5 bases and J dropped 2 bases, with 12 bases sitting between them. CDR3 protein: CASGLGQTNYGYTF. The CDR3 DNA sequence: TGTGCTAGTGGTCTAGGACAGACCAACTATGGCTACACCTTC.

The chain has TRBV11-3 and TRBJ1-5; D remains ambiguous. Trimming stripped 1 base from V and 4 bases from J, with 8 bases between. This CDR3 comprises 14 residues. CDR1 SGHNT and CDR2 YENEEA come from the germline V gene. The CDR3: CASSLVIQNQPQHF. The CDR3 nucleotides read TGTGCCAGCAGCTTAGTAATTCAAAATCAGCCCCAGCATTTT.

Written as DNA, the CDR3 is TGTGCCAGCAGCTTGGGGGGGCCGGGGGCCAACGTCCTGACTTTC. Its translation is CASSLGGPGANVLTF. This chain connects TRBV5-6 to TRBJ2-6; possibly TRBD1 for D (6 bases). CDR1 and CDR2 (germline): SGHDT, YYEEEE. V was pared by 0 bases and J by 4 bases, with 8 bases between. The CDR3 loop spans 15 amino acids.

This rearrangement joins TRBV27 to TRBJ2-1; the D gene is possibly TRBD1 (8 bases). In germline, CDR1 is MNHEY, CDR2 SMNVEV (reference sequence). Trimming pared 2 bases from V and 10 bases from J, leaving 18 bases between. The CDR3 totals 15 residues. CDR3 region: CASSLGTGGSGEQFF. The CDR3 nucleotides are TGTGCCAGCAGTTTAGGGACAGGCGGGAGTGGGGAGCAGTTCTTC.

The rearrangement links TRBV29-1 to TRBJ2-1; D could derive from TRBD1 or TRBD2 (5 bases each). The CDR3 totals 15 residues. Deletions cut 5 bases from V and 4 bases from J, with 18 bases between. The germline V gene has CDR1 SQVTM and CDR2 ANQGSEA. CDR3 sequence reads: CSVRDPIDKYNEQFF. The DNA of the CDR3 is TGCAGCGTTAGGGACCCAATTGACAAATACAATGAGCAGTTCTTC.

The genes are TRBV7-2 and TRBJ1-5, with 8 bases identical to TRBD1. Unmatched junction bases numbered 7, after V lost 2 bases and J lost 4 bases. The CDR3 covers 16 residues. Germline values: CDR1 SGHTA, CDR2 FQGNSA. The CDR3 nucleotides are TGTGCCAGCAGCTTAAGGGACAGGACTTATAATCAGCCCCAGCATTTT. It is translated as CASSLRDRTYNQPQHF.

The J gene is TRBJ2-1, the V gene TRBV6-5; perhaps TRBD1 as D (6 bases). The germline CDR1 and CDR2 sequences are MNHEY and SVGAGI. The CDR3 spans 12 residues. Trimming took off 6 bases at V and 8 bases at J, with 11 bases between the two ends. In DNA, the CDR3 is TGTGCCAGCAGAAACAGGGTACATGAGCAGTTCTTC. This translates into CASRNRVHEQFF.

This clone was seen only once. The CDR3 protein is CASSQLGTVYEKLFF. CDR3 bases: TGTGCCAGCAGCCAATTGGGGACAGTGTATGAAAAACTGTTTTTT. V is TRBV3-1 (or the pseudogene TRBV3-2) and J is TRBJ1-4; TRBD1 agrees at 7 bases. Germline assignment: CDR1 LGHDT and CDR2 YNNKEL (reference sequence). CDR3 length: 15 residues. With V trimmed by 2 bases and J by 6 bases, 6 bases remained unmatched.

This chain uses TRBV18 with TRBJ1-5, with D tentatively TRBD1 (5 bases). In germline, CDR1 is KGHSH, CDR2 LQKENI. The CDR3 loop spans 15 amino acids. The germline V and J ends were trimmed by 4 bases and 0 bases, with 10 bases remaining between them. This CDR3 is CASSQGIDSNQPQHF. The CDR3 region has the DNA TGTGCCAGCTCACAGGGGATCGATAGCAATCAGCCCCAGCATTTT.

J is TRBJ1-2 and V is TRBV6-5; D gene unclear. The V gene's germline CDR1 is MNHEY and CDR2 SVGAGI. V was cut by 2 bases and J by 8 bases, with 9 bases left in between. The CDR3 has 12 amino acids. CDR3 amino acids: CASSYETSGYTF. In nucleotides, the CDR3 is TGTGCCAGCAGTTACGAAACGTCCGGCTACACCTTC.